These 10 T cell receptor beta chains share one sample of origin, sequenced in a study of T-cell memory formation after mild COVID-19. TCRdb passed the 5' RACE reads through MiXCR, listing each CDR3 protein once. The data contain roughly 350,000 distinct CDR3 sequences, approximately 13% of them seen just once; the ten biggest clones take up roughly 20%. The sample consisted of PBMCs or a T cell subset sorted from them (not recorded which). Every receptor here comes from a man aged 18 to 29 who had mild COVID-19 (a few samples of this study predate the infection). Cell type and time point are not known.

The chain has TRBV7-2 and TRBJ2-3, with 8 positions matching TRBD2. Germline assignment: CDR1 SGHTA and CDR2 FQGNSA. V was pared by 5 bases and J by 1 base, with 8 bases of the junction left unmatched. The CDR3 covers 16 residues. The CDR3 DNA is TGTGCCAGCAGCCCCTGGGCGGGGGGTGGCACAGATACGCAGTATTTT. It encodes CASSPWAGGGTDTQYF. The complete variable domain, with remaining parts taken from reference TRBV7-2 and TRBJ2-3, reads GAGVSQSPSNKVTEKGKDVELRCDPISGHTALYWYRQSLGQGLEFLIYFQGNSAPDKSGLPSDRFSAERTGGSVSTLTIQRTQQEDSAVYLCASSPWAGGGTDTQYFGPGTRLTVL.

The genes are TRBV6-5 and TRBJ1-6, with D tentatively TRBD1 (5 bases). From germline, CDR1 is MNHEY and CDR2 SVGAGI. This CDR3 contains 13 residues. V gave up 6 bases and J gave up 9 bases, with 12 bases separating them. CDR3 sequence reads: CASRPGGRSPLHF. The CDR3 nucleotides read TGTGCCAGCAGACCTGGGGGACGTTCACCCCTCCACTTT.

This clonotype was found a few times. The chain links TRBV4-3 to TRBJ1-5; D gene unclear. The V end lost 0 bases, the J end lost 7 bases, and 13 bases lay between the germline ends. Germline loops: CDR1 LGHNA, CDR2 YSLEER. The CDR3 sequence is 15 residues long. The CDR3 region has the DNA TGCGCCAGCAGCCAAGACGATGGGGAACGCCAGCCCCAGCATTTT. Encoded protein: CASSQDDGERQPQHF.

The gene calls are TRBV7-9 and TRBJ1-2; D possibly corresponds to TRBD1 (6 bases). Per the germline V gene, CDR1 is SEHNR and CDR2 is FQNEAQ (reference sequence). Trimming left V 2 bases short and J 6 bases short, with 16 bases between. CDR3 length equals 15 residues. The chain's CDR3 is CASSLPLGTTNGYTF. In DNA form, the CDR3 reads TGTGCCAGCAGCTTACCCCTCGGGACAACGAATGGCTACACCTTC.

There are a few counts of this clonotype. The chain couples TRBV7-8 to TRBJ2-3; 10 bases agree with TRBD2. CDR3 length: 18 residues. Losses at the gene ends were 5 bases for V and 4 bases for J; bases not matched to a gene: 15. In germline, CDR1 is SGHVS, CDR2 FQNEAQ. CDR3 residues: CASSPAKRGGRDADTQYF. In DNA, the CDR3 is TGTGCCAGCAGCCCTGCAAAGCGGGGGGGCCGCGACGCAGATACGCAGTATTTT.

The DNA of the CDR3 is TGTGCCAGCAGAACCGGGGGGGGGAAGACCCAGTACTTC. Encoded protein: CASRTGGGKTQYF. The V call is TRBV11-2, the J call TRBJ2-5, with 8 bases identical to TRBD2. CDR1 and CDR2 (germline): SGHAT, FQNNGV. Trimming removed 6 bases from V and 6 bases from J; junction bases left unmatched: 6. This CDR3 region has 13 residues.

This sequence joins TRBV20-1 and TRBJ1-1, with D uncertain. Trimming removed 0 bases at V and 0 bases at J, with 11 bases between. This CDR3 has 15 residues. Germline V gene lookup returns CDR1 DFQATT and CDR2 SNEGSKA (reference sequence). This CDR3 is CSARDEPGLNTEAFF. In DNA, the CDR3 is TGCAGTGCTAGAGATGAGCCGGGATTGAACACTGAAGCTTTCTTT.

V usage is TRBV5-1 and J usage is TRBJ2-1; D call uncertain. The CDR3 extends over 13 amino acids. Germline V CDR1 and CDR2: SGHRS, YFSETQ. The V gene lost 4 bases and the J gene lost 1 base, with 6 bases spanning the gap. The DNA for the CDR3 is TGCGCCAGCAGCGTAGAGTCCTACAATGAGCAGTTCTTC. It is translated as CASSVESYNEQFF.

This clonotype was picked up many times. In DNA, the CDR3 is TGTGCCATCAGTGACCCACTAGCGGGGAGTGAGCAGTTCTTC. Translated: CAISDPLAGSEQFF. V and J are TRBV10-3 and TRBJ2-1; 10 positions agree with TRBD2. The CDR3 contains 14 residues. V lost 3 bases and J lost 9; bases outside the gene matches: 5. The germline V gene has CDR1 ENHRY and CDR2 SYGVKD.

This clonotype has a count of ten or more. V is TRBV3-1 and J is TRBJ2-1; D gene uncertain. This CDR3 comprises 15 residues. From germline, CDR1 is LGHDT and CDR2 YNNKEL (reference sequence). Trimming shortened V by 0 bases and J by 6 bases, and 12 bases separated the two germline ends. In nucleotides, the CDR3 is TGTGCCAGCAGCCAAGATTTGGGTAGTCTCAATGAGCAGTTCTTC. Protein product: CASSQDLGSLNEQFF.